Presented here are 5 T cell receptor beta chains from one specimen sequenced in a study of cytomegalovirus exposure and HLA in healthy donors. The table came from immunoSEQ multiplex PCR; TCRdb's copy has only in-frame clones and leaves some out. The repertoire holds a few hundred thousand clones, with approximately 90% as singletons. Sequenced sample: PBMCs. These receptors were obtained from a woman aged 18 to 35 in good health and CMV-seronegative.

V and J are TRBV19 and TRBJ2-7; 7 bases agree with TRBD2. The CDR3 length is 14 residues. CDR1 is LNHDA, CDR2 SQIVND, per germline (reference sequence). Trimming cost V 7 bases and J 3 bases; bases outside gene matches: 9. The CDR3 loop is CASKSRGGGYEQYF. The CDR3 DNA reads as TGTGCCAGTAAATCTCGCGGGGGTGGCTACGAGCAGTACTTC.

The chain uses TRBV7-2 and TRBJ2-7; D is possibly TRBD1 (5 bases). With 3 bases removed from V and 5 bases from J, the gap between germline ends came to 8 bases. The CDR3 consists of 12 residues. In germline, CDR1 is SGHTA, CDR2 FQGNSA. CDR3 sequence: CASSFSGNEQYF. The DNA of the CDR3 is TGTGCCAGCAGCTTTTCAGGGAACGAGCAGTACTTC.

This clone came up once. The chain links TRBV2 to TRBJ2-2, with a weak D call TRBD2 (6 bases). CDR1 and CDR2 from the germline V gene are SNHLY and FYNNEI. Trimming took 10 bases from V and 5 from J, leaving 17 bases between them. The CDR3 runs to 14 residues. The CDR3 nucleotides read TGTGCCACCCGTTTCGGGGGATCGACCGGGGAGCTGTTTTTT. Amino acids: CATRFGGSTGELFF.

V usage is TRBV9 and J usage is TRBJ1-2; possibly TRBD1 for D (5 bases). Germline CDR1 and CDR2: SGDLS and YYNGEE. V was trimmed by 4 bases and J by 6 bases, leaving 13 bases between them. This CDR3 has 13 amino acids. In DNA form, the CDR3 reads TGTGCCAGCAGCCCCCAGCCGGGGGATGGCTACACCTTC. Translated: CASSPQPGDGYTF.

The chain links TRBV29-1 to TRBJ2-1, with TRBD2 matching over 9 bases. The CDR3 loop spans 13 amino acids. The trim removed 4 bases at V and 6 bases at J, leaving 4 bases unmatched. Germline CDR1 and CDR2: SQVTM and ANQGSEA. CDR3 amino acids: CSVGAGGINEQFF. CDR3 nucleotide sequence: TGCAGCGTTGGAGCGGGAGGCATCAATGAGCAGTTCTTC.